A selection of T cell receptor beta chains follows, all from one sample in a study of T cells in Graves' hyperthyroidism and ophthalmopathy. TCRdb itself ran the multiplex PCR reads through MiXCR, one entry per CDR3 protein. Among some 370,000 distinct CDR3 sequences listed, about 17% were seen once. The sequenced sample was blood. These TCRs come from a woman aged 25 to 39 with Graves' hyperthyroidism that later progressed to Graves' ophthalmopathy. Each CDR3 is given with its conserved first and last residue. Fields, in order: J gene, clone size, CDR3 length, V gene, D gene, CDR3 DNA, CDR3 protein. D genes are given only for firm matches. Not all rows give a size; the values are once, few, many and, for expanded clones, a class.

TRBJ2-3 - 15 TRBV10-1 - TGCGCCAGCAGTGAAGCAGGAGCGAGGACAGATACGCAGTATTTT CASSEAGARTDTQYF
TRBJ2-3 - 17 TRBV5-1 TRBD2 TGCGCCAGCAGCTTACTCACTAGCGGGAGGGCCTCAGATACGCAGTATTTT CASSLLTSGRASDTQYF
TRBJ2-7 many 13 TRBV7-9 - TGTGCCAGCAGCTTCAGCTCGGGGGTCGAGCAGTACTTC CASSFSSGVEQYF
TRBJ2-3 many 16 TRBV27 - TGTGCCAGCAGTCCCGGAACCCTACCAATCACAGATACGCAGTATTTT CASSPGTLPITDTQYF
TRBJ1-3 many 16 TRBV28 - TGTGCCAGCAGTTTGACCGAGAATCTCTCTGGAAACACCATATATTTT CASSLTENLSGNTIYF
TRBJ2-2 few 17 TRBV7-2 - TGTGCCAGCAGCTTAGTATCGACAGGTCTCAACACCGGGGAGCTGTTTTTT CASSLVSTGLNTGELFF
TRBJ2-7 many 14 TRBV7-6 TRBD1 TGTGCCAGCAGCCCCGGACAGGAAGCCTACGAGCAGTACTTC CASSPGQEAYEQYF
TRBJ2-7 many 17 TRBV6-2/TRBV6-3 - TGTGCCAGCAGTTCTGTGGGTCTGGTGATGCGGGACGACGAGCAGTACTTC CASSSVGLVMRDDEQYF
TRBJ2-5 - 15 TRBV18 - TGTGCCAGCTCACCATGGAGCCCCCCTCAAGAGACCCAGTACTTC CASSPWSPPQETQYF
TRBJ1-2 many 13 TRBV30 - TGTGCCTGGAAGGGAACAGGGCTCTTGGGCTACACCTTC CAWKGTGLLGYTF
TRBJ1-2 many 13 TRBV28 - TGTGCCAGCAGCACCGGACAGAACTATGGCTACACCTTC CASSTGQNYGYTF
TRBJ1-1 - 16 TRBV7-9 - TGTGCCAGCAGCTTATCGAGGCTCCACATGAACACTGAAGCTTTCTTT CASSLSRLHMNTEAFF
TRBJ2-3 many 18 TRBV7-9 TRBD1 TGTGCCAGCAGCTTGGTTCTCTACTTACAGGGGAGAGGAGATACGCAGTATTTT CASSLVLYLQGRGDTQYF
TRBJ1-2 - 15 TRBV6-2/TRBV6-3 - TGTGCCAGCACGTTTACTGTAGACGGGGTCTATGGCTACACCTTC CASTFTVDGVYGYTF
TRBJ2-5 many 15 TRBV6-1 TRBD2 TGTGCCAGCATGAAAGCGTACGGGAGGTTGGAGACCCAGTACTTC CASMKAYGRLETQYF
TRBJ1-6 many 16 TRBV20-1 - TGCAGTGCTAGCGGTTGGGCGAGCTCCTATAATTCACCCCTCCACTTT CSASGWASSYNSPLHF
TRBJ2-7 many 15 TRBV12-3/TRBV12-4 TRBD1 TGTGCCAGCAGATACGCGACAGGGAACGGCTACGAGCAGTACTTC CASRYATGNGYEQYF
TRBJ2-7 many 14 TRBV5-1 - TGCGCCAGCAGTCCGTCGACGGGGGAATACGAGCAGTACTTC CASSPSTGEYEQYF
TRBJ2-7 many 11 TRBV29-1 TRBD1 TGCAGCGGGGGACAGGGTGACGAGCAGTACTTC CSGGQGDEQYF
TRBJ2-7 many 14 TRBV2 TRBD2 TGTGCCAGCCTCTCGAGCGGGAGTTCCTACGAGCAGTACTTC CASLSSGSSYEQYF
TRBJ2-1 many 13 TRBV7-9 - TGCGCCAGCAGCTTGGTACCCTACAATGAGCAGTTCTTC CASSLVPYNEQFF
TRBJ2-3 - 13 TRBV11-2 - TGTGCCAGCAGCACAGGTGTGAAGGATACGCAGTATTTT CASSTGVKDTQYF
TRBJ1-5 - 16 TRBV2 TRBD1 TGTGCCAGCAGTGAATTGGGCAGGGGGGTCGATCAGCCCCAGCATTTT CASSELGRGVDQPQHF
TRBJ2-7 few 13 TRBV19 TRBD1 TGTGCCAGTAGTACACAGGGGGAATACGAGCAGTACTTC CASSTQGEYEQYF
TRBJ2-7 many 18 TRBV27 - TGTGCCAGCAGTCCGCCCCTCAGACAGAGAGAAATTAATTACGAGCAGTACTTC CASSPPLRQREINYEQYF
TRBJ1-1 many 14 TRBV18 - TGTGCCAGCTCACCAGAGGGTTGGAACACTGAAGCTTTCTTT CASSPEGWNTEAFF
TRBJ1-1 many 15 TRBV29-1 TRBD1 TGCAGCGTTCTTATCTGGGACAGAATGAACACTGAAGCTTTCTTT CSVLIWDRMNTEAFF
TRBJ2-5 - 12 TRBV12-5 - TGTGCTAGTGGGCCGGACCTAGAGACCCAGTACTTC CASGPDLETQYF
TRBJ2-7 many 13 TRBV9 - TGTGCCAGCAGCGTAGACGCCGTCGGCGAGCAGTACTTC CASSVDAVGEQYF
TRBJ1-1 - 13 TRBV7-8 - TGTGCCAGCAGTGTTTGGGGGAACACTGAAGCTTTCTTT CASSVWGNTEAFF
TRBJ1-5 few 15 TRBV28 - TGTGCCAGCAGTCCACAGGGTTGGCGCAATCAGCCCCAGCATTTT CASSPQGWRNQPQHF
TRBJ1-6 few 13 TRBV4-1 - TGCGCCAGCAGCCAAGATTACGGTTCACCCCTCCACTTT CASSQDYGSPLHF
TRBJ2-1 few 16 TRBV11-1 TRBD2 TGTGCCAGCAGCTTAGTTCCGGGAGGGGCCTACAATGAGCAGTTCTTC CASSLVPGGAYNEQFF
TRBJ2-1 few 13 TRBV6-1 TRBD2 TGTGCCAGTAGGCGGGAGGGCTACAATGAGCAGTTCTTC CASRREGYNEQFF
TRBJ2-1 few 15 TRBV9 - TGTGCCAGCAGCGTGGAGGGAGACTCCTACAATGAGCAGTTCTTC CASSVEGDSYNEQFF
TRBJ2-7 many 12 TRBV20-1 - TGCAGTGCTCTCGGAGGGCCGTACGAGCAGTACTTC CSALGGPYEQYF
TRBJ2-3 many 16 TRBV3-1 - TGTGCCAGCAGGTCCCGGTGGAAGTCCGACACAGATACGCAGTATTTT CASRSRWKSDTDTQYF
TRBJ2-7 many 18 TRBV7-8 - TGTGCCAGCAGCCCCCGACGGTGGGGCGGAGGAAGGAGGTACGAGCAGTACTTC CASSPRRWGGGRRYEQYF
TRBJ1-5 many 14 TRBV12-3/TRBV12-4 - TGTGCCAGCAGTTTAATTGACGCAAATCAGCCCCAGCATTTT CASSLIDANQPQHF
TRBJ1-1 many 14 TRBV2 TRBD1 TGTGCCAGCAGTTCTGACAGGGTTTCGGCTGAAGCTTTCTTT CASSSDRVSAEAFF
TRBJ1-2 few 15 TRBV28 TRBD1 TGTGCCAGCAGTTTCCCGGGACAGGGCAACTATGGCTACACCTTC CASSFPGQGNYGYTF
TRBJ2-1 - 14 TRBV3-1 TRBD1 TGTGCCAGCAGCCAAAGGGACAGGGTCAATGAGCAGTTCTTC CASSQRDRVNEQFF
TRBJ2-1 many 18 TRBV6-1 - TGTGCCAGCAGTGACACGGGGGCCTTGGGAAGCTCCTACAATGAGCAGTTCTTC CASSDTGALGSSYNEQFF
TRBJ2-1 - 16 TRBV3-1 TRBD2 TGTAGCAGCAGCCGACAAGGACTAGCTTCGTACAATGAGCAGTTCTTC CSSSRQGLASYNEQFF
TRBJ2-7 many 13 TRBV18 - TGTGCCAGCTCTCGGACAGTGGGGGACGAGCAGTACTTC CASSRTVGDEQYF
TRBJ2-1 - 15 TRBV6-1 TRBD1 TGTGCCAGCAGTTTGTCCGGGACAGCTTACAATGAGCAGTTCTTC CASSLSGTAYNEQFF
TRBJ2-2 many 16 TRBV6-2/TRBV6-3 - TGTGCCAGCACCGAAACCCCGGTAGTGGGCACCGGGGAGCTGTTTTTT CASTETPVVGTGELFF
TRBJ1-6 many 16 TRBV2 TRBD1 TGTGCCAGCAGGATGGACAGGGGCTCCTATAATTCACCCCTCCACTTT CASRMDRGSYNSPLHF
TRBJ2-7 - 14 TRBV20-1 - TGCAGTGCTGCTAGAGGGAGGGGGGGGTACGAGCAGTACTTC CSAARGRGGYEQYF
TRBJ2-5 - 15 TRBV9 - TGTGCCAGCAGCGTAGGGAGCAGATGGACGGAGACCCAGTACTTC CASSVGSRWTETQYF
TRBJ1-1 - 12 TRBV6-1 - TGTGCCAGCAGTGTAGGGGGCACTGAAGCTTTCTTT CASSVGGTEAFF
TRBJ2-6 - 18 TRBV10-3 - TGTGCCATCAGTGGGGGACGGAGCCTAATGTCTGGGGCCAACGTCCTGACTTTC CAISGGRSLMSGANVLTF
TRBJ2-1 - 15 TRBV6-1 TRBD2 TGTGCCAGCAGTGAGGCGGGGGGGACATCGAATGAGCAGTTCTTC CASSEAGGTSNEQFF
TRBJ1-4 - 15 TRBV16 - TGTGCCAGCAGCCCCGTACGCAGGGGTGATGAAAAACTGTTTTTT CASSPVRRGDEKLFF
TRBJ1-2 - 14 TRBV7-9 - TGTGCCAGCAGCTCGCTGGGGGTTAACTATGGCTACACCTTC CASSSLGVNYGYTF
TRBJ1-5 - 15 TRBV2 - TGTGCCAGCAGTGATTACAGGAATAGCAATCAGCCCCAGCATTTT CASSDYRNSNQPQHF
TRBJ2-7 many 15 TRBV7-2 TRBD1 TGTGCCAGCAGCCCAGGGGGACAGACCTACTACGAGCAGTACTTC CASSPGGQTYYEQYF